This TCR beta chain was sequenced during a study of cytomegalovirus exposure and HLA in healthy donors. Primers for the PCR totalled 60 Vbeta and 13 Jbeta. The method was immunoSEQ multiplex PCR; TCRdb's version includes in-frame clones alone and lacks a portion of them. This table has 52,000 or so clones, 70% to 80% appearing once. In regard to this clone: Its antigen is undetermined.

Overall study findings and caveats: It was taken for granted in presence/absence analyses that sequencing depth across donors was roughly uniform. The study listed 164 cytomegalovirus-associated TCR beta chains. When a later analysis was performed, an Asian-associated ancestry cluster reportedly had fewer N-insertions than the approximately 680-donor mean.

CDR1 SGHTA and CDR2 FQGNSA come from the germline V gene. The CDR3 is made up of 14 amino acids. Deletions cut 5 bases from V and 5 bases from J, with 15 bases between. The sample taken for sequencing was PBMCs. The chain joins TRBV7-2 to TRBJ2-5; a weak D match, TRBD2 (7 bases). The origin of this receptor is a female donor in good health and CMV-seronegative. The CDR3 DNA follows: TGTGCCAGCAGCCCGACGGGGGGCAGGGAGACCCAGTACTTC. It is translated as CASSPTGGRETQYF.